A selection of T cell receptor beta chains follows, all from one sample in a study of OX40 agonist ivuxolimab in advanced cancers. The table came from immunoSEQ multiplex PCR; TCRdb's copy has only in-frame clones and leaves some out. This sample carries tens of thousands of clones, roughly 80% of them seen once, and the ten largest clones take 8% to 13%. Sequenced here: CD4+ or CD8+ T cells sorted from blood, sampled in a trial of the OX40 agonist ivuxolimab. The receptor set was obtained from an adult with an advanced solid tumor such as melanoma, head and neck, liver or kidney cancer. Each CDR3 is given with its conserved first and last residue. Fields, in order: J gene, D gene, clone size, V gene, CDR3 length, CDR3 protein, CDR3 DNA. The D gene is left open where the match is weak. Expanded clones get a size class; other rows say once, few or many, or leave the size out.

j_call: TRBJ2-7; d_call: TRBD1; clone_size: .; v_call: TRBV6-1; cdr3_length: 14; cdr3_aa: CASSDYRQGSEQYF; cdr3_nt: TGTGCCAGCAGTGATTACCGACAGGGTAGCGAGCAGTACTTC
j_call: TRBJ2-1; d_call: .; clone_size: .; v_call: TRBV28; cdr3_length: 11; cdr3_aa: CASSPAGEQFF; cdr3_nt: TGTGCCAGCAGTCCCGCGGGGGAGCAGTTCTTC
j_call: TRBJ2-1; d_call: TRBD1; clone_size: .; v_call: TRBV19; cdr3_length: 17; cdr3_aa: CASSIGPGQGVYNEQFF; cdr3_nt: TGTGCCAGTAGTATAGGTCCGGGACAGGGGGTTTACAATGAGCAGTTCTTC
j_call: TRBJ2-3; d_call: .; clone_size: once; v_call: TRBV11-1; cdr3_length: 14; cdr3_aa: CASSSPPGSDTQYF; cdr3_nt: TGTGCCAGCAGCTCCCCGCCGGGGTCAGATACGCAGTATTTT
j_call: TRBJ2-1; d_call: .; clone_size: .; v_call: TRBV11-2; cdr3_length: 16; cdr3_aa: CASSSNPLSSYNEQFF; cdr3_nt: TGTGCCAGCAGCTCCAACCCATTGAGCTCCTACAATGAGCAGTTCTTC
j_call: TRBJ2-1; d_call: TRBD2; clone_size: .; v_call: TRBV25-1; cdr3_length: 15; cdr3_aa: CASRESGRALNEQFF; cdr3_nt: TGTGCCAGCAGGGAGAGCGGGAGGGCCCTCAATGAGCAGTTCTTC
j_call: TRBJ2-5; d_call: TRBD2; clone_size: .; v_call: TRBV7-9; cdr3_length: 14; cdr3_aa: CASSGGLARETQYF; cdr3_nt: TGTGCCAGCAGCGGGGGACTAGCTAGAGAGACCCAGTACTTC
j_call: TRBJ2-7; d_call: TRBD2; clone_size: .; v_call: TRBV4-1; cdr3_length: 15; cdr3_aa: CASSQEGTSLREQYF; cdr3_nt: TGCGCCAGCAGCCAAGAAGGGACTAGTCTGCGAGAGCAGTACTTC
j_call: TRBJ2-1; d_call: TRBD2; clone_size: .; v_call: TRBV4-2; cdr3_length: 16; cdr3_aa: CASSQDGGINYNEQFF; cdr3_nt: TGTGCCAGCAGCCAAGACGGGGGGATCAACTACAATGAGCAGTTCTTC
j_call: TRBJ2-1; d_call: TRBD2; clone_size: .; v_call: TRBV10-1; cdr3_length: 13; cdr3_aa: CASSGDYYNEQFF; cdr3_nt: TGCGCCAGCAGTGGGGACTACTACAATGAGCAGTTCTTC
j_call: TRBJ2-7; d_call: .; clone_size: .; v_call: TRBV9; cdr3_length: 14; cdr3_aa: CASSPGQGNYEQYF; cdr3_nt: TGTGCCAGCAGCCCAGGGCAGGGAAACTACGAGCAGTACTTC
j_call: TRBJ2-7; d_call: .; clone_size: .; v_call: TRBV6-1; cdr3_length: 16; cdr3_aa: CASSEARVGRGYEQYF; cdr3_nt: TGTGCCAGCAGTGAAGCGCGTGTAGGGCGAGGCTACGAGCAGTACTTC
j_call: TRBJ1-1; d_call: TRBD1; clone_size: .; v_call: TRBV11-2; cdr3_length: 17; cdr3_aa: CASSLVGQGGGNTEAFF; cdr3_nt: TGTGCCAGCAGCTTAGTAGGACAGGGGGGTGGGAACACTGAAGCTTTCTTT
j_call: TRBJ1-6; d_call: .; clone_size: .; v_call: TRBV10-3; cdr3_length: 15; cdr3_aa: CAISASGTDNSPLHF; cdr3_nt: TGTGCCATCAGTGCCTCCGGGACGGATAATTCACCCCTCCACTTT
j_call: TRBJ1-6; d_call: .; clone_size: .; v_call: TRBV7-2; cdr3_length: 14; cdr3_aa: CASSLGTSRSPLHF; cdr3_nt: TGTGCCAGCAGCTTAGGGACTTCTCGGTCACCCCTCCACTTT
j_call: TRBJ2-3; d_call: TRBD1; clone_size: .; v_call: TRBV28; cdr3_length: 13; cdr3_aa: CASGTGAPDTQYF; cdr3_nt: TGTGCCAGCGGGACAGGGGCTCCAGATACGCAGTATTTT
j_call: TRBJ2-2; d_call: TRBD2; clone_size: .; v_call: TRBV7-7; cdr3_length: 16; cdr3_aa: CASSLELAEDTGELFF; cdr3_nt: TGTGCCAGCAGCTTAGAACTAGCGGAAGACACCGGGGAGCTGTTTTTT
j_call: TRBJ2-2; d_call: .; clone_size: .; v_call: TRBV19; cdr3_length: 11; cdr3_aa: CASTGGGELFF; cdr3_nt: TGTGCCAGTACCGGAGGCGGGGAGCTGTTTTTT
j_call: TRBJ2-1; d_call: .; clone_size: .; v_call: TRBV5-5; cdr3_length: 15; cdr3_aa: CASSGRGQTYNEQFF; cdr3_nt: TGTGCCAGCAGCGGGAGGGGACAGACCTACAATGAGCAGTTCTTC
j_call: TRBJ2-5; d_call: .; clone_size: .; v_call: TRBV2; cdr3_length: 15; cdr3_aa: CASSVREGLKETQYF; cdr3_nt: TGTGCCAGCAGTGTACGTGAGGGTTTGAAGGAGACCCAGTACTTC
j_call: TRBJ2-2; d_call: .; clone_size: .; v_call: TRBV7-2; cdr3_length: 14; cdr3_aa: CASRPTVGTGELFF; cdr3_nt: TGTGCCAGCAGACCGACGGTGGGCACCGGGGAGCTGTTTTTT
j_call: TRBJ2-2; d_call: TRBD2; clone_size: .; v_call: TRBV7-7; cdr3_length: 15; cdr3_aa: CASSLTSGMTGELFF; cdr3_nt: TGTGCCAGCAGCTTAACTAGCGGAATGACCGGGGAGCTGTTTTTT
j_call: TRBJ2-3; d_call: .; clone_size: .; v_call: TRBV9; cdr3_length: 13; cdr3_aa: CASSPDWGDTQYF; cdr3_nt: TGTGCCAGCAGCCCGGACTGGGGGGATACGCAGTATTTT
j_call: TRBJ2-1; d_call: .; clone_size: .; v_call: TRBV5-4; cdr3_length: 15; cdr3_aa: CASSLGGLPDWEQFF; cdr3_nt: TGTGCCAGCAGCTTGGGGGGGCTACCGGATTGGGAGCAGTTCTTC
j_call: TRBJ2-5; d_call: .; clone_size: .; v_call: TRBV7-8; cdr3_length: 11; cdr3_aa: CASSRRETQYF; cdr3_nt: TGTGCCAGCAGCAGAAGGGAGACCCAGTACTTC
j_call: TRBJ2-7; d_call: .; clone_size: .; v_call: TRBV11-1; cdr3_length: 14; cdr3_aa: CASSLSDGAYEQYF; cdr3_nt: TGTGCCAGCAGCTTAAGTGATGGGGCCTACGAGCAGTACTTC
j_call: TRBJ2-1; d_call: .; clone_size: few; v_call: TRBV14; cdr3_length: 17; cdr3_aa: CASSPLTTISSYNEQFF; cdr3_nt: TGTGCCAGCAGCCCACTTACTACGATTAGCTCCTACAATGAGCAGTTCTTC
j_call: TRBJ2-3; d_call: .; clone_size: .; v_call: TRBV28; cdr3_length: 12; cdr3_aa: CASSLSTDTQYF; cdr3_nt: TGTGCCAGCAGTTTGAGTACAGATACGCAGTATTTT
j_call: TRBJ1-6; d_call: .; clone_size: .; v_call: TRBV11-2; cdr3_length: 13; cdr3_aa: CASSLQVDSPLHF; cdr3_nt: TGTGCCAGCAGCTTACAGGTGGATTCACCCCTCCACTTT
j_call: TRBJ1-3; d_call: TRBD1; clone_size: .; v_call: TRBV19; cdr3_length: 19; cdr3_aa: CASRAIRRGQGATGNTIYF; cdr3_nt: TGTGCCAGTAGGGCTATCCGCCGTGGACAGGGGGCGACTGGAAACACCATATATTTT
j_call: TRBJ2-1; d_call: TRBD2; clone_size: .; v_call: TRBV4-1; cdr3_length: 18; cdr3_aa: CASSQDWGLAGVYNEQFF; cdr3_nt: TGCGCCAGCAGCCAAGATTGGGGACTAGCGGGAGTCTACAATGAGCAGTTCTTC
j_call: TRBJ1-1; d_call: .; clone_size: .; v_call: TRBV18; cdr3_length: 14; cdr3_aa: CASSPGPGRTEAFF; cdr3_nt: TGTGCCAGCTCACCCGGGCCGGGTAGGACTGAAGCTTTCTTT
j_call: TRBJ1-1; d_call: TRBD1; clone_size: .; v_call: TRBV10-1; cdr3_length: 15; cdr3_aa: CASSEKGARITEAFF; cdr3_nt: TGCGCCAGCAGTGAAAAGGGGGCGCGGATTACTGAAGCTTTCTTT
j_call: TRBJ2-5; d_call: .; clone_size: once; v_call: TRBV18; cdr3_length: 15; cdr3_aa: CASSPDLPFQETQYF; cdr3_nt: TGTGCCAGCTCACCAGACCTACCCTTCCAAGAGACCCAGTACTTC
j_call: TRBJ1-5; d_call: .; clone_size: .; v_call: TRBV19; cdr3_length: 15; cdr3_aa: CATMGGPLSNQPQHF; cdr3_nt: TGTGCCACTATGGGGGGTCCACTTAGCAATCAGCCCCAGCATTTT
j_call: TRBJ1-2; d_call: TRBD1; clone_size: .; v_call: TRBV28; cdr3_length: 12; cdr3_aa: CASSLMGQIYTF; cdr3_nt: TGTGCCAGCAGTTTAATGGGACAGATCTACACCTTC
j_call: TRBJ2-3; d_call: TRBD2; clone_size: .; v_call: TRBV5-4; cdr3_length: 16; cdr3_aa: CASSSRLAGGSDTQYF; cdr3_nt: TGTGCCAGCAGCTCCCGACTAGCGGGCGGATCAGATACGCAGTATTTT
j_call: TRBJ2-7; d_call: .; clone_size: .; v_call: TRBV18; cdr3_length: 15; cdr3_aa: CASSPLSQSGDEQYF; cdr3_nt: TGTGCCAGCTCACCACTTAGCCAGTCGGGCGACGAGCAGTACTTC
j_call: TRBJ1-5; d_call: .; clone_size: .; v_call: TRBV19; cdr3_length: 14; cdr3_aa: CASSEEQGGQPQHF; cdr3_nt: TGTGCCAGTTCCGAAGAACAGGGAGGTCAGCCCCAGCATTTT
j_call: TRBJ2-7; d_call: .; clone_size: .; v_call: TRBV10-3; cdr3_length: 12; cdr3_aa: CAISAGSYEQYF; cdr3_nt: TGTGCCATCAGTGCTGGCTCCTACGAGCAGTACTTC
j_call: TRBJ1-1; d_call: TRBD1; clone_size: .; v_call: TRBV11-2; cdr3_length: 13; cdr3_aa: CASSLGQGGEAFF; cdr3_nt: TGTGCCAGCAGCTTAGGACAGGGCGGTGAAGCTTTCTTT
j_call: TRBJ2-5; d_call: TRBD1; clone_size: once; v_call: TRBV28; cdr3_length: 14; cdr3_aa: CASSSLTGGETQYF; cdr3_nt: TGTGCCAGCAGTTCCTTAACAGGGGGGGAGACCCAGTACTTC
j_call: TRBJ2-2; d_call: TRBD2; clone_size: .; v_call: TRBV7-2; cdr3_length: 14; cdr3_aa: CASSLSAGGGELFF; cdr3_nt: TGTGCCAGCTCCCTCTCAGCGGGAGGGGGGGAGCTGTTTTTT
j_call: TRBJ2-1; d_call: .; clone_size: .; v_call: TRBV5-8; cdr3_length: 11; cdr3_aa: CASSPLNEQFF; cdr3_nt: TGTGCCAGCAGCCCTCTTAATGAGCAGTTCTTC
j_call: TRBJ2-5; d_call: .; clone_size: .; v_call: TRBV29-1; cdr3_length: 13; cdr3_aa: CSAGKAFQETQYF; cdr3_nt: TGCAGCGCCGGAAAGGCCTTCCAAGAGACCCAGTACTTC
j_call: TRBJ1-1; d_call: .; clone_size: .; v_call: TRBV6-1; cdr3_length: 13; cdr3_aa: CASRRRMNTEAFF; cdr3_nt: TGTGCCAGCAGGCGCCGTATGAACACTGAAGCTTTCTTT
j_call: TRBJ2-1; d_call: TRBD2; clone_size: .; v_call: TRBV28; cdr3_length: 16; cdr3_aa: CASSLFTSGRAGEQFF; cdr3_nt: TGTGCCAGCAGTTTATTTACTAGCGGGAGGGCCGGTGAGCAGTTCTTC
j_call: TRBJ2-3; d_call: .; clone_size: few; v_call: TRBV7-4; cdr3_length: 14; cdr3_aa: CASSLDGPTDTQYF; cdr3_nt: TGTGCCAGCAGCTTAGATGGGCCCACAGATACGCAGTATTTT
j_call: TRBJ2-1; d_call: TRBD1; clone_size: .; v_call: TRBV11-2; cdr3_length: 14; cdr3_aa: CASSLAGGRNEQFF; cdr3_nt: TGTGCCAGCAGCTTAGCAGGGGGCAGGAATGAGCAGTTCTTC
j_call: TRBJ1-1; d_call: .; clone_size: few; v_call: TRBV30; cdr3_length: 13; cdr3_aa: CAWRRTENTEAFF; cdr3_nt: TGTGCCTGGAGGAGGACGGAGAACACTGAAGCTTTCTTT
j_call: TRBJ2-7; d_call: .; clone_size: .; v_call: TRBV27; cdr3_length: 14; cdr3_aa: CASSTQATGYEQYF; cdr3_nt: TGTGCCAGCAGTACTCAGGCAACGGGGTACGAGCAGTACTTC